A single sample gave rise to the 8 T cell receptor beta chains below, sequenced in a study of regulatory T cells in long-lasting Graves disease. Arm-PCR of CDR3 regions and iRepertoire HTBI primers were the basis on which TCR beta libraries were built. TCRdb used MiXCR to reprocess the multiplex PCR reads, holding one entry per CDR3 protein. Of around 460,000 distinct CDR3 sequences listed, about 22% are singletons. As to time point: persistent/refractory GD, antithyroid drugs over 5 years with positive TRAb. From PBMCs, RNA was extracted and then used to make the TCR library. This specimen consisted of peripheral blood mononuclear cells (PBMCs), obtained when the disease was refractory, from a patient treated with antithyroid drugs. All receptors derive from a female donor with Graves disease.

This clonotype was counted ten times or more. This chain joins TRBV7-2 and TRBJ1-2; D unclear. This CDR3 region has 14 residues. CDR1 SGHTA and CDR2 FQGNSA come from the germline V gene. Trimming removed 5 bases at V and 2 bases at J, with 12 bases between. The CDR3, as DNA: TGTGCCAGCAGCACCTCTGGGGTAAACTATGGCTACACCTTC. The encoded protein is CASSTSGVNYGYTF.

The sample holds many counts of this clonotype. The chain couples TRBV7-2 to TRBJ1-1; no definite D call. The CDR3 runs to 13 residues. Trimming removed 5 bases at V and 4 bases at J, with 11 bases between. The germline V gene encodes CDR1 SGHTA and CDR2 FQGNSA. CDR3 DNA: TGTGCCAGCAGCCTAGTCGGTAGCACTGAAGCTTTCTTT. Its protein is CASSLVGSTEAFF.

CDR3 loop: CASSLKAHLVNGANVLTF. The DNA of the CDR3 is TGTGCCAGCAGCCTAAAGGCACATTTAGTGAACGGGGCCAACGTCCTGACTTTC. The chain uses TRBV7-2 and TRBJ2-6; D not resolved. Germline V gives CDR1 SGHTA, CDR2 FQGNSA. The CDR3 covers 18 residues. Trimming cost V 5 bases and J 4 bases, with 21 bases left between them.

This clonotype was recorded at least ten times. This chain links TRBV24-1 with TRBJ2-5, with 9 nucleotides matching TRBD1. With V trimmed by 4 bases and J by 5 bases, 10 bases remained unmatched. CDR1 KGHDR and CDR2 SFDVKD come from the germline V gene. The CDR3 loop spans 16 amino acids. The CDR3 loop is CATSEAGTGTRETQYF. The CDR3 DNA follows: TGTGCCACCAGTGAGGCCGGGACAGGGACGCGGGAGACCCAGTACTTC.

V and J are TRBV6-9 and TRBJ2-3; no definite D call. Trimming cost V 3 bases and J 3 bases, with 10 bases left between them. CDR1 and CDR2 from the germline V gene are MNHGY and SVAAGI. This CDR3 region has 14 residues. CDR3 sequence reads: CASSYGPVTDTQYF. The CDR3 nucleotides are TGTGCCAGCAGTTACGGCCCCGTGACAGATACGCAGTATTTT.

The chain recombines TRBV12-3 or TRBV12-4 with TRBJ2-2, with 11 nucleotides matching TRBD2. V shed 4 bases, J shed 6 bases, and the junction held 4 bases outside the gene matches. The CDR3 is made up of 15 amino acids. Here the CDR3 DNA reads TGTGCCAGCAGTTCAACTAGCGGGAGAGCCGGGGAGCTGTTTTTT. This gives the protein CASSSTSGRAGELFF.

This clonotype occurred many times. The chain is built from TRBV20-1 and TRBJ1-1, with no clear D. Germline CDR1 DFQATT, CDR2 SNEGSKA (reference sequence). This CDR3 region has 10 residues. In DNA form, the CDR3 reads TGCAGGGGCGGGAGCGGTTTAGCTTTCTTT. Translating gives CRGGSGLAFF.

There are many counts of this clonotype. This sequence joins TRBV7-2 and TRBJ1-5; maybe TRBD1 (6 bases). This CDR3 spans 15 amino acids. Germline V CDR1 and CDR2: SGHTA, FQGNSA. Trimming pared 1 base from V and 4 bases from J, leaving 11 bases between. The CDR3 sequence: CASSLDPTGNQPQHF. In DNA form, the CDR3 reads TGTGCCAGCAGCTTAGATCCGACAGGAAATCAGCCCCAGCATTTT.